Below, one TCR beta chain is given with its context. Its antigen is as yet unknown. The data stem from a study of OX40 agonist ivuxolimab in advanced cancers. Across the study: An agonistic anti-OX40 (CD134) antibody, ivuxolimab, was used to treat the patients. Intravenous ivuxolimab at 0.01 to 10 mg/kg was given to patients every 2 weeks.

The protocol was immunoSEQ multiplex PCR, while the TCRdb copy is restricted to in-frame clones and leaves out a portion. Seen here are 70,000 to 100,000 clones, 84% observed once, and the top ten hold 1% to 1.3%. Whole-study results and caveats: Antigen specificity remained undetermined for the expanded peripheral T cells.

The CDR3 has 15 amino acids. V lost 4 bases to trimming and J lost 3 bases, with 15 bases between them. Germline V gives CDR1 SGHAT, CDR2 FQDESV (reference sequence). This receptor was obtained from an adult with an advanced solid tumor such as melanoma, head and neck, liver or kidney cancer. The specimen comprised CD4+ or CD8+ T cells sorted from blood, sampled in a trial of the OX40 agonist ivuxolimab. This chain links TRBV11-1 with TRBJ1-1, with a weak D call TRBD1 (6 bases). The DNA for the CDR3 is TGTGCCAGCAGCTCGACAGGCCCGAGGGACACTGAAGCTTTCTTT. Amino acids: CASSSTGPRDTEAFF.